This T cell receptor (beta chain) was profiled in a study of blood T cell repertoires in COVID-19. The wider study: Samples came from the United States, Italy and Spain, spanning acute and convalescent COVID-19.

Germline CDR1 reads SGHRS; CDR2 reads YFSETQ. The V gene end was trimmed by 1 base and the J gene end by 8 bases; junction bases not matched to a gene: 5. The CDR3 loop spans 15 amino acids. Produced via immunoSEQ multiplex PCR; TCRdb's table is partial and in-frame only. The sample lists roughly 190,000 clones, around 86% seen once, with roughly 6.6% in the top ten. The material sequenced was peripheral blood. This clonotype was sampled from a woman between 40 and 55 years old with acute or convalescent COVID-19. The chain uses TRBV5-1 and TRBJ2-1; TRBD2 matches at 11 bases. CDR3 nucleotides: TGCGCCAGCAGCTTGTTAGGGACTAGCGGCGATGAGCAGTTCTTC. This translates into CASSLLGTSGDEQFF.